Listed below are T cell receptor beta chains from one sample, sequenced in a study of cytomegalovirus exposure and HLA in healthy donors. TCRdb's table, derived via immunoSEQ multiplex PCR, lists solely in-frame clones and lacks some. The sample has 150,000 to 200,000 clones, 77% seen once. The sample was PBMCs. Every receptor here comes from a young woman in good health and CMV-seronegative. CDR3s include the opening cysteine and the closing phenylalanine or tryptophan. D genes are given only for firm matches. Size values are once, few and many counts, or a class for expanded clones, and some rows have none.

>TRBJ2-5|TRBV7-6|-|TRBD2
TGTGCCAGCAGCTTAGGACTAGCGCAAGAGACCCAGTACTTC
CASSLGLAQETQYF
>TRBJ1-2|TRBV9|-|-
TGTGCCAGCAGCGTGGACAGTACGGGATATGGCTACACCTTC
CASSVDSTGYGYTF
>TRBJ2-7|TRBV9|-|TRBD2
TGTGCCAGCAGCGTGGGAGGGAGCCACAAGCAGTACTTC
CASSVGGSHKQYF
>TRBJ2-1|TRBV29-1|-|-
TGCAGCGTTGAAGGGGCACAGAAGCAGTTCTTC
CSVEGAQKQFF
>TRBJ1-2|TRBV9|-|-
TGTGCCAGCAGCGCCCGGGAGGGTAGGGATGGCTACACCTTC
CASSAREGRDGYTF
>TRBJ1-1|TRBV29-1|-|TRBD1
TGCAGCGGGACAGGGTCGACCTTCGCGAGCACTGAAGCTTTCTTT
CSGTGSTFASTEAFF
>TRBJ1-6|TRBV19|-|TRBD1
TGTGCCAGTAGTCCTTACGACAGGGGGCCCTCACCCCTCCACTTT
CASSPYDRGPSPLHF
>TRBJ1-2|TRBV15|-|TRBD1
TGTGCCACCAGCAGAAGGACAGGCGGTATAAGCTACACCTTC
CATSRRTGGISYTF
>TRBJ2-3|TRBV4-1|-|-
TGCGCCAGCAGCCAAGATGCAGGGGCAAGACCTGTAACAGATACGCAGTATTTT
CASSQDAGARPVTDTQYF
>TRBJ1-2|TRBV2|-|-
TGTGCCAGCAGACAGGGAAGGGCTAACTATGGCTACACCTTC
CASRQGRANYGYTF
>TRBJ2-7|TRBV5-1|-|-
TGCGCCAGCAGCTTGTTAATAGGCAGGGCCTACGAGCAGTACTTC
CASSLLIGRAYEQYF
>TRBJ2-5|TRBV9|-|TRBD2
TGTGCCAGCAGCGCTGGAGCGGGGGGGTTTGAGACCCAGTACTTC
CASSAGAGGFETQYF
>TRBJ2-5|TRBV5-1|-|TRBD2
TGCGCCAGCAGCTTACGGACTAGCGGGGGGTTCCAAGAGACCCAGTACTTC
CASSLRTSGGFQETQYF
>TRBJ2-7|TRBV2|-|TRBD1
TGTGCCAGCAGTGACAATCAGGGACAGGGTTCCTACGAGCAGTACTTC
CASSDNQGQGSYEQYF
>TRBJ1-1|TRBV4-3|-|-
TGCGCCAGCAGCCAAAACATGGTTGAAGCTTTCTTT
CASSQNMVEAFF
>TRBJ2-7|TRBV7-9|-|TRBD1
TGTGCCAGCAGCTCCCCGGGACAGTTCTACGAGCAGTACTTC
CASSSPGQFYEQYF
>TRBJ2-7|TRBV25-1|once|TRBD2
TGTGCCAGCAGCTTAGCGGGAGGTTTCTACGAGCAGTACTTC
CASSLAGGFYEQYF